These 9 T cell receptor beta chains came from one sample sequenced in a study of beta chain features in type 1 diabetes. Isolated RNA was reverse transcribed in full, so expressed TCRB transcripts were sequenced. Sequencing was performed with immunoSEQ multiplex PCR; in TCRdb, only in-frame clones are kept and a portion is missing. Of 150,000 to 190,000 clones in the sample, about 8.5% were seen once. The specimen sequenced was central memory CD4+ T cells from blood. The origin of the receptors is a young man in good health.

The CDR3 coding sequence is TGTGCCAGCAGCCAGCAGGGGTACGAGCAGTACTTC. Its translation is CASSQQGYEQYF. This sequence joins TRBV7-8 and TRBJ2-7; D possibly corresponds to TRBD1 (6 bases). Trimming removed 5 bases from V and 4 bases from J, with 9 bases in between. The CDR3 consists of 12 residues. CDR1 and CDR2 from the germline V gene are SGHVS and FQNEAQ.

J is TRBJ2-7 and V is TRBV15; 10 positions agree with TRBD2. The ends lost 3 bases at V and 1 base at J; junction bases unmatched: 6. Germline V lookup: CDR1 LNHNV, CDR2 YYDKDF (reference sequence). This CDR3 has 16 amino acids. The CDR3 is CATSRSWTSGSYEQYF. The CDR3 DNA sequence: TGTGCCACCAGCAGGTCATGGACTAGCGGTTCCTACGAGCAGTACTTC.

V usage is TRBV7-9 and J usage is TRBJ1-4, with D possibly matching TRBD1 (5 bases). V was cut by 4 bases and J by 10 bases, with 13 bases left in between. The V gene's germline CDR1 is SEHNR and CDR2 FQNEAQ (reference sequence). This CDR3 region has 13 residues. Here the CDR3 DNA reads TGTGCCAGCAGCTCCGGGAGGGGAAGAAAACTGTTTTTT. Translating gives CASSSGRGRKLFF.

CDR3 DNA sequence: TGTGCCAGCTCACCCGAGCGGGTAGCCAAAAACATTCAGTACTTC. Amino acid sequence: CASSPERVAKNIQYF. This sequence joins TRBV18 and TRBJ2-4, with D perhaps matching TRBD2 (6 bases). The CDR3 runs 15 residues. Germline V CDR1 and CDR2: KGHSH, LQKENI. The ends were cut back, 3 bases at V and 0 bases at J, with 9 bases in the middle.

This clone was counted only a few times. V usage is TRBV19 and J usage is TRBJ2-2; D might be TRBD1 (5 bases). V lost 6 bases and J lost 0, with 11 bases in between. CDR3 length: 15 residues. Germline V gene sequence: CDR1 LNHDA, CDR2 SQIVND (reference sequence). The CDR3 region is CASSRTSTNTGELFF. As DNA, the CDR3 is TGTGCCAGTAGCCGGACATCTACGAACACCGGGGAGCTGTTTTTT. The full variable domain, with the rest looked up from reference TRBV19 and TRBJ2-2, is DGGITQSPKYLFRKEGQNVTLSCEQNLNHDAMYWYRQDPGQGLRLIYYSQIVNDFQKGDIAEGYSVSREKKESFPLTVTSAQKNPTAFYLCASSRTSTNTGELFFGEGSRLTVL.

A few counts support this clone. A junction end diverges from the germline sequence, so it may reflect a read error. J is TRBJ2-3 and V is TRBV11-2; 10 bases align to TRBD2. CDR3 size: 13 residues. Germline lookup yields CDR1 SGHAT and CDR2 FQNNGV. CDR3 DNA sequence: TGTGCCAGCAGCTTAGGGGCTAGCGGGAGCATGGATTTT. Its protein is CASSLGASGSMDF.

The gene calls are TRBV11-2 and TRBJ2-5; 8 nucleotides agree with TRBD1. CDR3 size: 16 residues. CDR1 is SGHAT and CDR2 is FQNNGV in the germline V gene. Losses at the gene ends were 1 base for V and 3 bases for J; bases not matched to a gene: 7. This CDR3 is CASSLAGTGREETQYF. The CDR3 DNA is TGTGCCAGCAGCTTAGCCGGGACAGGCAGGGAAGAGACCCAGTACTTC.

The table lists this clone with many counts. The CDR3 region is CASSWTQTGNTGELFF. The CDR3 DNA sequence: TGCGCCAGCAGCTGGACCCAGACAGGGAACACCGGGGAGCTGTTTTTT. The genes are TRBV5-1 and TRBJ2-2; possibly TRBD1 for D (6 bases). CDR1 is SGHRS, CDR2 YFSETQ, per germline. V gave up 3 bases and J gave up 1 base, with 13 bases separating them. The CDR3 totals 16 residues.

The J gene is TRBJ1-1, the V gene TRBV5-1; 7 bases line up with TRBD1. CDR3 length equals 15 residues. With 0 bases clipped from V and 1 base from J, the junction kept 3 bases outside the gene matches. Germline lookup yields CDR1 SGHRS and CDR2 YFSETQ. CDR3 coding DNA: TGCGCCAGCAGCTTGGAGGGACAGACGAACACTGAAGCTTTCTTT. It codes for CASSLEGQTNTEAFF.